Below, 25 T cell receptor beta chains from the same sample are listed, as sequenced in a study of cytomegalovirus exposure and HLA in healthy donors (dated by TCRdb to about 2017). The library was generated by the immunoSEQ multiplex PCR assay. The multiplex PCR relied on a mix of 60 forward primers for TCR Vbeta segments and 13 reverse primers for TCR Jbeta segments. This is the immuneACCESS table as TCRdb keeps it, with only in-frame sequences that have V and J called. A part of the clones is gone; compared with another copy, unresolved V genes explain less than half, and the rest is unexplained. Across this sample there are 130,000 or so clones, with 74% seen only once. The top ten constitute 4.3% of the sample. The sample comprised PBMCs. The origin of the receptors is a young man in good health and CMV-seropositive.

The gene calls are TRBV25-1 and TRBJ2-7, with a weak D call TRBD1 (6 bases). V was pared by 2 bases and J by 2 bases, with 7 bases between. Looked up from germline, CDR1 is MGHDK and CDR2 is SYGVNS. CDR3 length: 13 residues. The CDR3 protein is CASSEGGPYEQYF. CDR3 sequence (DNA): TGTGCCAGCAGTGAAGGGGGCCCCTACGAGCAGTACTTC.

The chain links TRBV4-1 to TRBJ2-3; D is ambiguous. The CDR3 is 14 amino acids. CDR1 and CDR2 (germline): MGHRA, YSYEKL. V was pared by 4 bases and J by 5 bases, with 13 bases between. The chain's CDR3 is CASSPQMLKDTQYF. CDR3 bases: TGCGCCAGCAGCCCACAGATGTTGAAAGATACGCAGTATTTT.

This chain connects TRBV6-1 to TRBJ1-5, with 10 nucleotides matching TRBD1. The CDR3 extends over 13 amino acids. Germline values: CDR1 MNHNS, CDR2 SASEGT. The V and J ends lost 4 bases and 9 bases, in that order; junction bases with no gene match: 3. The CDR3 DNA is TGTGCCAGCAGTGGGACAGGGGGGGGGCCCCAGCATTTT. Translated, it gives CASSGTGGGPQHF.

This clone was picked up a small number of times. This chain joins TRBV30 and TRBJ1-4, with D perhaps matching TRBD1 (5 bases). This CDR3 is built from 15 residues. The V and J ends lost 0 bases and 8 bases respectively, with 16 bases between them. Germline V gives CDR1 GTSNPN, CDR2 SVGIG (reference sequence). As DNA, the CDR3 is TGTGCCTGGAGTGTCCAAGGGGCGCGGGGCGAAAAACTGTTTTTT. Protein: CAWSVQGARGEKLFF.

The J gene is TRBJ2-6, the V gene TRBV5-1; unclear D gene. The germline V gene has CDR1 SGHRS and CDR2 YFSETQ. The CDR3 sequence is 17 residues long. Trimming stripped 1 base from V and 0 bases from J, with 11 bases between. The CDR3 nucleotides are TGCGCCAGCAGCTTGACAACAACAGCCTCTGGGGCCAACGTCCTGACTTTC. Its protein product is CASSLTTTASGANVLTF.

The chain recombines TRBV7-2 with TRBJ2-1, with TRBD2 identical over 12 bases. After removal of 5 bases from V and 8 bases from J, the junction contained 7 bases not matched to a gene. CDR1 is SGHTA and CDR2 is FQGNSA in the germline V gene. The length of the CDR3 is 15 residues. The CDR3 loop is CASSTASGGAYEQFF. For the CDR3, the DNA is TGTGCCAGCAGCACAGCTAGCGGGGGGGCCTATGAGCAGTTCTTC.

The chain recombines TRBV4-1 with TRBJ1-2, with TRBD1 matching 11 bases. This CDR3 has 13 residues. J lost 8 bases, V lost 2 bases, and 1 base had no gene match. Germline assignment: CDR1 MGHRA and CDR2 YSYEKL. CDR3 in amino acids: CASSQRTGGGYTF. CDR3 nucleotide sequence: TGCGCCAGCAGCCAACGGACAGGGGGCGGCTACACCTTC.

This chain links TRBV9 with TRBJ2-1; D possibly corresponds to TRBD1 (6 bases). With 0 bases removed from V and 0 bases from J, the gap between germline ends came to 7 bases. Germline CDR1 and CDR2: SGDLS and YYNGEE. The CDR3 is 15 amino acids. Here the CDR3 DNA reads TGTGCCAGCAGCGTAGGGGGGCTCTCCTACAATGAGCAGTTCTTC. Translation gives CASSVGGLSYNEQFF.

The genes are TRBV11-3 and TRBJ1-6, with D possibly matching TRBD1 (5 bases). CDR3 length: 17 residues. The germline V gene encodes CDR1 SGHNT and CDR2 YENEEA. V lost 5 bases to trimming and J lost 4 bases, with 18 bases between them. The CDR3 nucleotides read TGTGCCAGCAGCCAAGTCCTCCGACAGCCTTATAATTCACCCCTCCACTTT. Translated, it gives CASSQVLRQPYNSPLHF.

This clone appeared a single time. The CDR3 nucleotides read TGTGCCAGCAGTCTTTTGGCGGGGGGCGAGCAGTACTTC. Protein sequence: CASSLLAGGEQYF. The chain joins TRBV7-2 to TRBJ2-7, with 8 bases identical to TRBD2. The germline gives CDR1 SGHTA, CDR2 FQGNSA. The V and J ends lost 6 bases and 6 bases, in that order; junction bases with no gene match: 7. This CDR3 spans 13 amino acids.

The chain is built from TRBV6-5 and TRBJ2-4; weak D call: TRBD2 (6 bases). CDR3 length: 13 residues. The germline gives CDR1 MNHEY, CDR2 SVGAGI. Trimming took 2 bases from V and 9 from J, leaving 11 bases between them. The CDR3 nucleotides read TGTGCCAGCAGTTACCGGGGGAGTAGCATTCAGTACTTC. This translates into CASSYRGSSIQYF.

In its sample, this clone was seen once. The CDR3 nucleotides are TGTGCCAGTAGTATGGGCACAGGGGCCTACGAGCAGTACTTC. It is translated as CASSMGTGAYEQYF. The rearrangement joins TRBV19 to TRBJ2-7, with 7 bases identical to TRBD1. V was pared by 3 bases and J by 2 bases, with 4 bases of the junction left unmatched. The CDR3 runs 14 residues. Per the germline V gene, CDR1 is LNHDA and CDR2 is SQIVND (reference sequence). The complete variable domain, with remaining parts taken from reference TRBV19 and TRBJ2-7, reads DGGITQSPKYLFRKEGQNVTLSCEQNLNHDAMYWYRQDPGQGLRLIYYSQIVNDFQKGDIAEGYSVSREKKESFPLTVTSAQKNPTAFYLCASSMGTGAYEQYFGPGTRLTVT.

The chain recombines TRBV2 with TRBJ2-2; TRBD1 matches at 7 bases. The CDR3 consists of 15 residues. The V and J ends lost 5 bases and 7 bases, in that order; junction bases with no gene match: 10. CDR1 is SNHLY and CDR2 is FYNNEI in the germline V gene. The CDR3, as DNA: TGTGCCAGCAGTACCGAACCAGGGGGTGGCGGGGAGCTGTTTTTT. Translation gives CASSTEPGGGGELFF.

The CDR3: CASSPQQGAIGYNEQFF. The CDR3 coding sequence is TGTGCCAGCAGCCCACAACAGGGGGCGATTGGGTACAATGAGCAGTTCTTC. This chain connects TRBV11-2 to TRBJ2-1; 9 bases agree with TRBD1. With 5 bases clipped from V and 4 bases from J, the junction kept 12 bases outside the gene matches. This CDR3 contains 17 residues. Looked up from germline, CDR1 is SGHAT and CDR2 is FQNNGV.

This clone was counted only a few times. The chain employs TRBV15 and TRBJ1-1, with a possible D match to TRBD1 (6 bases). V gave up 0 bases and J gave up 4 bases, with 15 bases separating them. Looked up from germline, CDR1 is LNHNV and CDR2 is YYDKDF (reference sequence). The CDR3 is 16 residues long. In DNA, the CDR3 is TGTGCCACCAGCAGAGATTCTCAGGGGATGGCCACTGAAGCTTTCTTT. It codes for CATSRDSQGMATEAFF. The full variable domain, with the rest looked up from reference TRBV15 and TRBJ1-1, is DAMVIQNPRYQVTQFGKPVTLSCSQTLNHNVMYWYQQKSSQAPKLLFHYYDKDFNNEADTPDNFQSRRPNTSFCFLDIRSPGLGDTAMYLCATSRDSQGMATEAFFGQGTRLTVV.

In its sample, this clone was seen a few times. This sequence joins TRBV7-9 and TRBJ2-2, with D maybe TRBD1 (5 bases). Germline loops: CDR1 SEHNR, CDR2 FQNEAQ (reference sequence). Trimming took 4 bases from V and 6 from J, leaving 9 bases between them. This CDR3 contains 13 residues. DNA for the CDR3: TGTGCCAGCAGCTCACAGGTTCCCGGGGAGCTGTTTTTT. It translates to CASSSQVPGELFF.

The V call is TRBV30, the J call TRBJ2-4, with a weak D call TRBD2 (7 bases). V was trimmed by 5 bases and J by 0 bases, leaving 11 bases between them. Germline V gene data show CDR1 as GTSNPN and CDR2 as SVGIG (reference sequence). The CDR3 totals 14 residues. The CDR3 sequence: CAWGGATAKNIQYF. Here the CDR3 DNA reads TGTGCCTGGGGGGGGGCCACAGCCAAAAACATTCAGTACTTC.

The CDR3 region is CASSLSPSERVEQYF. CDR3 nucleotide sequence: TGTGCCAGCAGTTTATCCCCCTCCGAGAGGGTCGAGCAGTACTTC. V and J are TRBV28 and TRBJ2-7; a weak D match, TRBD2 (5 bases). In germline, CDR1 is MDHEN, CDR2 SYDVKM. The CDR3 contains 15 residues. V was pared by 1 base and J by 6 bases, with 16 bases between. Variable domain in full (rest from reference TRBV28 and TRBJ2-7): DVKVTQSSRYLVKRTGEKVFLECVQDMDHENMFWYRQDPGLGLRLIYFSYDVKMKEKGDIPEGYSVSREKKERFSLILESASTNQTSMYLCASSLSPSERVEQYFGPGTRLTVT.

The chain links TRBV9 to TRBJ1-3; TRBD1 aligns across 11 bases. From germline, CDR1 is SGDLS and CDR2 YYNGEE. The CDR3 runs to 17 residues. J was trimmed by 2 bases and V by 0 bases; bases with no gene match: 4. The CDR3 sequence: CASSVVDRGRAGNTIYF. CDR3 nucleotide sequence: TGTGCCAGCAGCGTAGTGGACAGGGGGCGAGCTGGAAACACCATATATTTT.

This chain uses TRBV7-3 with TRBJ2-7; maybe TRBD2 (7 bases). The V end was cut by 3 bases, the J end by 3 bases, with 12 bases between. Per germline, CDR1 SGHTA and CDR2 FQGTGA. This CDR3 has 14 residues. The CDR3 is CASSLGGAGYEQYF. The CDR3 nucleotides read TGTGCCAGCAGCTTGGGGGGGGCCGGCTACGAGCAGTACTTC. Filled out from reference TRBV7-3 and TRBJ2-7, the complete variable domain reads GAGVSQTPSNKVTEKGKYVELRCDPISGHTALYWYRQSLGQGPEFLIYFQGTGAADDSGLPNDRFFAVRPEGSVSTLKIQRTERGDSAVYLCASSLGGAGYEQYFGPGTRLTVT.

This clone was counted only a few times. This chain uses TRBV6-5 with TRBJ2-7; 8 positions match TRBD2. V lost 0 bases, J lost 3 bases, and 7 bases stayed unmatched. This CDR3 is built from 16 residues. CDR1 and CDR2 (germline): MNHEY, SVGAGI. Written as DNA, the CDR3 is TGTGCCAGCAGTTACTCGAAGGCTAGCGGGCACTACGAGCAGTACTTC. Its protein product is CASSYSKASGHYEQYF.

This clone was detected only once. This chain uses TRBV18 with TRBJ1-1, with a weak D call TRBD1 (6 bases). The CDR3 has 16 amino acids. Between the trimmed V and J ends, which lost 3 bases and 1 base, there was a span of 15 bases. Germline values: CDR1 KGHSH, CDR2 LQKENI. The CDR3 loop reads CASSPGQGTPNTEAFF. In nucleotides, the CDR3 is TGTGCCAGCTCACCCGGGCAGGGGACCCCGAACACTGAAGCTTTCTTT.

The chain employs TRBV6-5 and TRBJ1-1, with a tentative D call TRBD1 (6 bases). The ends were cut back, 1 base at V and 7 bases at J, with 16 bases in the middle. This CDR3 is 15 amino acids long. Per germline, CDR1 MNHEY and CDR2 SVGAGI. The CDR3 DNA reads as TGTGCCAGCAGTTACTTACCACAGGGCAGGGGTGAAGCTTTCTTT. Protein sequence: CASSYLPQGRGEAFF.

Ten or more counts support this clone. This CDR3 is CAISGTGSTTNEKLFF. CDR3 nucleotide sequence: TGTGCCATCAGTGGGACAGGGTCTACAACTAATGAAAAACTGTTTTTT. The rearrangement uses TRBV10-3 and TRBJ1-4, with 8 bases aligning to TRBD1. V was pared by 4 bases and J by 0 bases, with 4 bases of the junction left unmatched. The CDR3 totals 16 residues. Germline assignment: CDR1 ENHRY and CDR2 SYGVKD.

As for this clone: The conserved closing phenylalanine or tryptophan is absent in this CDR3, likely reflecting a read error. V usage is TRBV5-1 and J usage is TRBJ1-1; TRBD1 matches at 7 bases. CDR1 is SGHRS, CDR2 YFSETQ, per germline. V shed 4 bases, J shed 1 base, and the junction held 4 bases outside the gene matches. CDR3 length: 14 amino acids. In DNA, the CDR3 is TGCGCCAGCAGCCACAGGGGTGAGAACACTGAAGCTTTCGTT. Its protein product is CASSHRGENTEAFV.